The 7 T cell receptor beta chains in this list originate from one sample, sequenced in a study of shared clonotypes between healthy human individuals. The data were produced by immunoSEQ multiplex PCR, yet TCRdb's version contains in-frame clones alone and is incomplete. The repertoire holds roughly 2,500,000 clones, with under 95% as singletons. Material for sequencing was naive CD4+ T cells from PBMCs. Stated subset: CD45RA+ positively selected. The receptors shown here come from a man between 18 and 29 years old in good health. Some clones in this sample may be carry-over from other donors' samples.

In nucleotides, the CDR3 is TGTGCCAGCTCACCGGTCTATACCGGGACAGGGGAGAACGAGCAGTACTTC. Protein: CASSPVYTGTGENEQYF. The J gene is TRBJ2-7, the V gene TRBV18, with 10 positions matching TRBD1. Germline CDR1 reads KGHSH; CDR2 reads LQKENI. The J segment lost 5 bases and the V segment lost 3 bases, leaving 13 bases of the junction unmatched. This CDR3 comprises 17 residues.

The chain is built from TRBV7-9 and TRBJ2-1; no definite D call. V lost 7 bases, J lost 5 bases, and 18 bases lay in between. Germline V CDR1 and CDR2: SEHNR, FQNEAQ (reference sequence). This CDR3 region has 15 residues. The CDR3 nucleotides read TGTGCCAGCACCAAATCGGGTAGAATTGACAATGAGCAGTTCTTC. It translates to CASTKSGRIDNEQFF.

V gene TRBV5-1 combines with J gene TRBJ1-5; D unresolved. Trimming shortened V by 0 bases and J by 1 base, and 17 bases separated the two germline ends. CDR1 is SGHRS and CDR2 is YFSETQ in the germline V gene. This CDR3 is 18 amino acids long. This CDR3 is CASSLGGGRNSSNQPQHF. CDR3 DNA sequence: TGCGCCAGCAGCTTGGGAGGTGGGCGAAACAGCAGCAATCAGCCCCAGCATTTT. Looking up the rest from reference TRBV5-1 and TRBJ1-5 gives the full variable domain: KAGVTQTPRYLIKTRGQQVTLSCSPISGHRSVSWYQQTPGQGLQFLFEYFSETQRNKGNFPGRFSGRQFSNSRSEMNVSTLELGDSALYLCASSLGGGRNSSNQPQHFGDGTRLSIL.

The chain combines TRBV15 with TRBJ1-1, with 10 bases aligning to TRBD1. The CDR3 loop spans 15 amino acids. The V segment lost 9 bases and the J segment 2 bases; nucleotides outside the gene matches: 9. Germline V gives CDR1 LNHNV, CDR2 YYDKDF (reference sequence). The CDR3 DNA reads TGTGCCACACGGCGACAGGGGGCGGGAAACACTGAAGCTTTCTTT. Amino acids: CATRRQGAGNTEAFF.

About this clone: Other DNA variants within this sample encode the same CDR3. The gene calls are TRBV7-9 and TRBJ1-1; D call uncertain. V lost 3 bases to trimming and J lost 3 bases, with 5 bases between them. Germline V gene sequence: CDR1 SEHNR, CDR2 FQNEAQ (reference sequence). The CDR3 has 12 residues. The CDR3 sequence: CASSFLDTEAFF. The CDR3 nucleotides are TGTGCCAGCAGCTTCCTTGACACTGAAGCTTTCTTT.

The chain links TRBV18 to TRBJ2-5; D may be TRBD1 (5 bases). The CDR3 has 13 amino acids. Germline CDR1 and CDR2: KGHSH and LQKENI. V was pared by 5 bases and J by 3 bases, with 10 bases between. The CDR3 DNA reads TGTGCCAGCTCAAGACAGAAAGAAGAGACCCAGTACTTC. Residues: CASSRQKEETQYF.

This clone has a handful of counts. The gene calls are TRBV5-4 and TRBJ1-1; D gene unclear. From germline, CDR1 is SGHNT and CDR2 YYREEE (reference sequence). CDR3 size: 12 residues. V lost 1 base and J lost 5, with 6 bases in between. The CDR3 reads CASSLFETEAFF. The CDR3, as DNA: TGTGCCAGCAGCTTGTTTGAGACTGAAGCTTTCTTT.